Listed below are T cell receptor beta chains from one sample, sequenced in a study of cytomegalovirus exposure and HLA in healthy donors. The repertoire was sequenced with immunoSEQ multiplex PCR; TCRdb's copy has only in-frame clones and lacks some. The table lists around 200,000 clones, around 83% of them singletons, with about 1.4% in the top ten. Sequences were obtained from PBMCs. The receptors shown here come from a girl under 18 in good health and CMV-seronegative. Each CDR3 is given with its conserved first and last residue. A D gene is named only where the DNA matches it firmly. Clone size is not always given. Where it is, it says once, few, many or a class for expanded clones.

D: TRBD2; size: -; V: TRBV7-6; J: TRBJ2-3; CDR3: CASSSAGGPSTDTQYF; DNA: TGTGCCAGCAGCTCAGCGGGAGGACCAAGCACAGATACGCAGTATTTT
D: -; size: -; V: TRBV29-1; J: TRBJ1-5; CDR3: CSVVFPGLQPQHF; DNA: TGCAGCGTTGTTTTCCCAGGGCTACAGCCCCAGCATTTT
D: -; size: -; V: TRBV20-1; J: TRBJ2-5; CDR3: CSARSQETQYF; DNA: TGCAGTGCTCGGAGCCAAGAGACCCAGTACTTC
D: -; size: -; V: TRBV4-3; J: TRBJ2-1; CDR3: CASSQDPNEQFF; DNA: TGCGCCAGCAGCCAAGATCCAAATGAGCAGTTCTTC
D: TRBD2; size: -; V: TRBV28; J: TRBJ2-7; CDR3: CASSERLAGRDEQYF; DNA: TGTGCCAGCAGTGAAAGACTAGCTGGGAGGGACGAGCAGTACTTC
D: -; size: -; V: TRBV2; J: TRBJ2-3; CDR3: CASRDSATDTQYF; DNA: TGTGCCAGCAGAGACTCGGCCACAGATACGCAGTATTTT
D: -; size: -; V: TRBV6-1; J: TRBJ2-7; CDR3: CASSEGAAHSTYEQYF; DNA: TGTGCCAGCAGTGAAGGGGCCGCTCACAGCACCTACGAGCAGTACTTC
D: -; size: -; V: TRBV29-1; J: TRBJ2-1; CDR3: CSVLYPREYNEQFF; DNA: TGCAGCGTTCTCTACCCGCGGGAATACAATGAGCAGTTCTTC
D: TRBD1; size: -; V: TRBV5-1; J: TRBJ1-1; CDR3: CASSLPDRGTEAFF; DNA: TGCGCCAGCAGCTTGCCCGACAGGGGAACTGAAGCTTTCTTT
D: -; size: -; V: TRBV6-5; J: TRBJ1-2; CDR3: CASTQVGAYGYTF; DNA: TGTGCCAGCACCCAAGTGGGGGCCTATGGCTACACCTTC
D: -; size: once; V: TRBV20-1; J: TRBJ2-5; CDR3: CSAIEETQYF; DNA: TGCAGTGCTATCGAAGAGACCCAGTACTTC
D: -; size: -; V: TRBV4-2; J: TRBJ1-2; CDR3: CASSRGPVTEPNYGYTF; DNA: TGTGCCAGCAGCCGGGGGCCGGTGACGGAACCTAACTATGGCTACACCTTC
D: -; size: -; V: TRBV28; J: TRBJ2-7; CDR3: CASSLLPYEQYF; DNA: TGTGCCAGCAGTTTACTACCCTACGAGCAGTACTTC
D: TRBD2; size: -; V: TRBV4-2; J: TRBJ2-2; CDR3: CASSQDEVTSGGSNTGELFF; DNA: TGTGCCAGCAGCCAAGATGAGGTGACTAGCGGGGGAAGTAACACCGGGGAGCTGTTTTTT
D: TRBD1; size: -; V: TRBV18; J: TRBJ2-2; CDR3: CASSHPRDRGVTGELFF; DNA: TGTGCCAGCTCACATCCCCGGGACAGGGGAGTCACCGGGGAGCTGTTTTTT
D: -; size: -; V: TRBV30; J: TRBJ1-5; CDR3: CAWSGGGYRNQPQHF; DNA: TGTGCCTGGAGTGGGGGGGGATATCGCAATCAGCCCCAGCATTTT
D: TRBD2; size: -; V: TRBV4-1; J: TRBJ2-3; CDR3: CASAGGPGDTQYF; DNA: TGCGCCAGCGCGGGAGGGCCGGGAGATACGCAGTATTTT
D: -; size: -; V: TRBV19; J: TRBJ2-2; CDR3: CASSHTRPSGDTGELFF; DNA: TGTGCCAGTAGTCACACACGTCCCAGCGGTGACACCGGGGAGCTGTTTTTT
D: -; size: -; V: TRBV7-8; J: TRBJ1-2; CDR3: CASSLGAWGINYGYTF; DNA: TGTGCCAGCAGCTTAGGTGCATGGGGCATTAACTATGGCTACACCTTC
D: TRBD1; size: -; V: TRBV6-5; J: TRBJ2-7; CDR3: CASRETGATYEQYF; DNA: TGTGCCAGCAGAGAGACAGGGGCTACCTACGAGCAGTACTTC
D: TRBD2; size: -; V: TRBV9; J: TRBJ2-5; CDR3: CASSVGTSLTQETQYF; DNA: TGTGCCAGCAGCGTCGGGACTAGTTTAACCCAAGAGACCCAGTACTTC
D: TRBD2; size: once; V: TRBV7-2; J: TRBJ2-1; CDR3: CASSLDRGSNEQFF; DNA: TGTGCCAGCAGCCTAGACCGCGGGAGTAATGAGCAGTTCTTC
D: TRBD2; size: -; V: TRBV5-1; J: TRBJ2-3; CDR3: CASSSSGGDPDTQYF; DNA: TGCGCCAGCAGCTCTAGCGGGGGGGACCCAGATACGCAGTATTTT
D: TRBD1; size: -; V: TRBV28; J: TRBJ1-5; CDR3: CASKQKPGDRANSQPQHF; DNA: TGTGCCAGTAAACAAAAACCGGGGGACAGGGCAAATAGTCAGCCCCAGCATTTT
D: TRBD1; size: -; V: TRBV5-5; J: TRBJ1-5; CDR3: CASSPDRVGNQPQHF; DNA: TGTGCCAGCAGCCCAGACAGGGTTGGCAATCAGCCCCAGCATTTT
D: -; size: -; V: TRBV2; J: TRBJ2-7; CDR3: CASTELGGAYEQYF; DNA: TGTGCCAGCACCGAACTCGGGGGAGCCTACGAGCAGTACTTC
D: -; size: -; V: TRBV6-6; J: TRBJ1-2; CDR3: CASSYSTGLNYGYTF; DNA: TGTGCCAGCAGTTACTCGACAGGTCTTAACTATGGCTACACCTTC
D: TRBD2; size: -; V: TRBV10-3; J: TRBJ2-5; CDR3: CAISEPGLARETQYF; DNA: TGTGCCATCAGTGAGCCGGGACTAGCGAGGGAGACCCAGTACTTC
D: TRBD2; size: -; V: TRBV10-2; J: TRBJ2-3; CDR3: CASSDAGLAGVTQYF; DNA: TGCGCCAGCAGTGATGCGGGACTAGCGGGAGTTACGCAGTATTTT
D: -; size: -; V: TRBV10-3; J: TRBJ2-3; CDR3: CATDDPGGTDTQYF; DNA: TGTGCCACCGACGACCCAGGGGGCACAGATACGCAGTATTTT
D: -; size: -; V: TRBV20-1; J: TRBJ1-1; CDR3: CSARVNTEAFF; DNA: TGCAGTGCCCGGGTGAACACTGAAGCTTTCTTT
D: TRBD1; size: -; V: TRBV29-1; J: TRBJ1-5; CDR3: CSVVIGQVEHSNQPQHF; DNA: TGCAGCGTTGTGATAGGACAGGTAGAACATAGCAATCAGCCCCAGCATTTT
D: -; size: once; V: TRBV7-9; J: TRBJ2-4; CDR3: CASSLWTAGYKNIQYF; DNA: TGTGCCAGCAGCCTTTGGACAGCCGGTTACAAAAACATTCAGTACTTC
D: TRBD1; size: -; V: TRBV19; J: TRBJ2-7; CDR3: CASSETGTGPYEQYF; DNA: TGTGCCAGTAGTGAAACCGGGACAGGGCCCTACGAGCAGTACTTC
D: -; size: once; V: TRBV7-9; J: TRBJ1-1; CDR3: CASSSAGLRPHLTEAFF; DNA: TGTGCCAGCAGCTCGGCCGGACTACGACCGCACCTCACTGAAGCTTTCTTT
D: -; size: -; V: TRBV28; J: TRBJ2-3; CDR3: CASGGGPQTHTDTQYF; DNA: TGTGCCAGCGGAGGCGGCCCGCAGACCCACACAGATACGCAGTATTTT
D: TRBD1; size: -; V: TRBV15; J: TRBJ2-6; CDR3: CATSPGQPYSGANVLTF; DNA: TGTGCCACCAGTCCGGGACAGCCTTACTCTGGGGCCAACGTCCTGACTTTC
D: -; size: -; V: TRBV19; J: TRBJ1-1; CDR3: CASSKGTPYTEAFF; DNA: TGTGCCAGTAGTAAAGGGACACCTTACACTGAAGCTTTCTTT
D: -; size: -; V: TRBV2; J: TRBJ2-3; CDR3: CASSELFRGSNTDTQYF; DNA: TGTGCCAGCAGTGAGCTCTTCAGGGGCTCCAACACAGATACGCAGTATTTT
D: -; size: -; V: TRBV5-6; J: TRBJ1-5; CDR3: CASSLAGDSNQPQHF; DNA: TGTGCCAGCAGCTTGGCCGGGGACTCTAATCAGCCCCAGCATTTT